Sequencing of this T cell receptor (beta chain) was carried out in a study of CD4 and CD8 cells across lung adenocarcinoma regions. Regarding this clonotype: Because the CDR3's place on the DNA is in doubt, the DNA is left out and the CDR3 is given as listed by TCRdb.

TCRdb analysed the PCR reads with MiXCR anew, one entry per CDR3 protein. The sample has 20,000 or so distinct CDR3 sequences, about 50% seen once. The germline V gene encodes CDR1 MGHDK and CDR2 SYGVNS. Counting both end residues, the CDR3 totals 19 amino acids. This clonotype was obtained from a male donor with lung adenocarcinoma. The CD4 and CD8 labels of this study may be unreliable. This chain uses TRBV25-1 with TRBJ2-6; TRBD1, the table's D call, was not compared with the DNA. The material sequenced was CD8+ T cells from the margin of a lung tumor. The CDR3 loop reads CASSGAAQGVGSGANELNF.